This TCR beta chain comes out of a study of T cell responses to AZD1222 COVID-19 vaccine. As for the study in general: Analysis merged second doses at about 4 or about 12 weeks. Overall study findings and caveats: Clonal diversity was possibly underestimated, and the donors were mostly white British, with more females. Elevations in Spike-specific TCR breadth and depth followed administration of two AZD1222 doses. Reportedly, close to half of spike-specific TCRs are directed against unmutated variant regions.

This clone has only one observation. Its target is unknown. The data were produced by immunoSEQ multiplex PCR, yet TCRdb's version contains in-frame clones alone and is incomplete. This table has over 110,000 clones, approximately 94% appearing once. The germline V and J ends were trimmed by 7 bases and 5 bases, with 12 bases remaining between them. The CDR3 sequence is 12 residues long. Per the germline V gene, CDR1 is SGHKS and CDR2 is YYEKEE (reference sequence). The clonotype was recovered from an adult in good health. The sample here was peripheral blood, taken on day 0 of AZD1222 vaccination. The rearrangement uses TRBV5-5 and TRBJ1-2, with TRBD1 as a possible D gene (5 bases). The CDR3 loop reads CASPGGPYGYTF. For the CDR3, the DNA is TGTGCCAGCCCCGGGGGTCCATATGGCTACACCTTC.